A selection of T cell receptor beta chains follows, all from one sample in a study of T-cell memory formation after mild COVID-19. TCRdb reprocessed the 5' RACE reads via MiXCR and lists one record per CDR3 protein. The repertoire holds 150,000 or so distinct CDR3 sequences, with almost 25% as singletons. Material: PBMCs or a T cell subset sorted from them (not recorded which). These receptors all stem from an adult woman who had mild COVID-19 (a few samples of this study predate the infection). Cell type and time point are not known. The CDR3 runs from the conserved cysteine through the conserved F or W. The D gene is left open where the match is weak. Size is stated for part of the rows, as once, few or many counts, or as a class when the clone is expanded.

D: TRBD2
size: few
J: TRBJ2-3
V: TRBV6-5
CDR3: CASSYSRLAGAESTDTQYF
DNA: TGTGCCAGCAGTTACTCTCGGCTAGCGGGAGCTGAAAGCACAGATACGCAGTATTTT

D: -
size: -
J: TRBJ2-1
V: TRBV6-2/TRBV6-3
CDR3: CASSYPGNEQFF
DNA: TGTGCCAGCAGTTACCCGGGAAATGAGCAGTTCTTC

D: -
size: few
J: TRBJ2-2
V: TRBV29-1
CDR3: CSVSPGTLNTGELFF
DNA: TGCAGCGTTTCCCCCGGGACCTTGAACACCGGGGAGCTGTTTTTT

D: -
size: -
J: TRBJ2-1
V: TRBV19
CDR3: CASSAVHTNEQFF
DNA: TGTGCCAGTAGTGCTGTCCATACCAATGAGCAGTTCTTC

D: -
size: -
J: TRBJ2-7
V: TRBV11-2
CDR3: CASSVRREQYF
DNA: TGTGCCAGCAGCGTCAGAAGGGAGCAGTACTTC

D: -
size: once
J: TRBJ2-3
V: TRBV24-1
CDR3: CATNPGAERDTQYF
DNA: TGTGCCACCAATCCGGGAGCCGAACGAGATACGCAGTATTTT

D: -
size: -
J: TRBJ1-2
V: TRBV5-1
CDR3: CASSLVGNNYGYTF
DNA: TGCGCCAGCAGCTTGGTGGGGAACAACTATGGCTACACCTTC

D: -
size: few
J: TRBJ1-5
V: TRBV7-9
CDR3: CASSRTDVHEPQHF
DNA: TGTGCCAGCAGCCGGACAGACGTCCATGAGCCCCAGCATTTT

D: -
size: few
J: TRBJ2-1
V: TRBV7-9
CDR3: CASSSPHEQFF
DNA: TGTGCCAGCAGCTCCCCCCATGAGCAGTTCTTC

D: -
size: -
J: TRBJ2-7
V: TRBV7-9
CDR3: CASSPRETYEQYF
DNA: TGTGCCAGCAGCCCACGAGAAACCTACGAGCAGTACTTC

D: -
size: -
J: TRBJ1-1
V: TRBV29-1
CDR3: CSVEDQGTEAFF
DNA: TGCAGCGTTGAAGATCAAGGGACCGAAGCTTTCTTT

D: -
size: -
J: TRBJ2-7
V: TRBV19
CDR3: CATDRKTYEQYF
DNA: TGTGCCACAGACAGGAAAACCTACGAGCAGTACTTC

D: -
size: -
J: TRBJ2-5
V: TRBV14
CDR3: CASSQGSQGSLQETQYF
DNA: TGTGCCAGCAGCCAAGGATCACAGGGTTCCCTACAAGAGACCCAGTACTTC

D: -
size: few
J: TRBJ1-6
V: TRBV6-5
CDR3: CASSYSIVLDSVDNSPLHF
DNA: TGTGCCAGCAGTTACTCGATAGTACTGGACAGTGTGGATAATTCACCCCTCCACTTT

D: -
size: -
J: TRBJ2-5
V: TRBV10-2
CDR3: CASSETGGETQYF
DNA: TGCGCCAGCAGTGAGACTGGCGGAGAGACCCAGTACTTC